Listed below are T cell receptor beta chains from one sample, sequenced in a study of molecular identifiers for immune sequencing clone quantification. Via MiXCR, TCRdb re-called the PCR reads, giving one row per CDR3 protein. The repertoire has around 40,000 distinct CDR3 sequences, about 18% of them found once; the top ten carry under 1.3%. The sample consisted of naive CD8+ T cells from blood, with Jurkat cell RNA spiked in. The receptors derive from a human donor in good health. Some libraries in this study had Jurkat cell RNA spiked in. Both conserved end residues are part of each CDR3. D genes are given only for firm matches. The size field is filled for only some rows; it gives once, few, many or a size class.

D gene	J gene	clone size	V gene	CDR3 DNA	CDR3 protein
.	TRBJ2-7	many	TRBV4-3	TGCGCCAGCAGCCAAGACTACGGGGGGCTTTACGAGCAGTACTTC	CASSQDYGGLYEQYF
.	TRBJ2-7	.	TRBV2	TGTGCCAGCAACTCCCGGGCTTCTGGCTCCTACGAGCAGTACTTC	CASNSRASGSYEQYF
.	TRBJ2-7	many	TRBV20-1	TGCAGTGTTCCCCCTTCCACGGGAGTGCAGTACTTC	CSVPPSTGVQYF
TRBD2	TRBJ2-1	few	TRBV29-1	TGCAGCGTTCAAAGCGGGAGGGACTACAATGAGCAGTTCTTC	CSVQSGRDYNEQFF
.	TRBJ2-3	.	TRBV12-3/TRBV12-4	TGTGCCAGCAGTTTAAGCGGACAGCTTATTAGCGATACGCAGTATTTT	CASSLSGQLISDTQYF
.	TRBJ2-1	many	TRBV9	TGTGCCAGCAGCGTAGAGTTAGGACCCTACAATGAGCAGTTCTTC	CASSVELGPYNEQFF
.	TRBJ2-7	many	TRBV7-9	TGTGCCAGCAGCCCACCAGGGACCTTCTACGAGCAGTACTTC	CASSPPGTFYEQYF
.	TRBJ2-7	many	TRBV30	TGTGCCTGCCAGATGGGGACCAGGTTCGGCGAGCAGTACTTC	CACQMGTRFGEQYF
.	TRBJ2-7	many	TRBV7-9	TGTGCCAGCAGCTGGGACGGCTACGAGCAGTACTTC	CASSWDGYEQYF
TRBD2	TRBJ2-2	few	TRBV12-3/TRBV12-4	TGTGCCAGCACCTCGGGTAGCGGGGGATGGACCGGGGAGCTGTTTTTT	CASTSGSGGWTGELFF
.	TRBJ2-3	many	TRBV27	TGTGCCAGCAGTTTAAGAGGGATAGGCGGCACAGATACGCAGTATTTT	CASSLRGIGGTDTQYF
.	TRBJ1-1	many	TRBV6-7	TGTGCCAGCAATACAGGGAGATGGGCTGAAGCTTTCTTT	CASNTGRWAEAFF
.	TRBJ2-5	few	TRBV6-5	TGTGCCAGCAGTTACTCAGCCCTAGGGGGAGAGACCCAGTACTTC	CASSYSALGGETQYF
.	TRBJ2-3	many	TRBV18	TGTGCCAGCTCACCAAGGGAGACCACAGATACGCAGTATTTT	CASSPRETTDTQYF
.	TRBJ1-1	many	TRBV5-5	TGTGCCAGCGCGGCGGGTGTGGGCACTGAAGCTTTCTTT	CASAAGVGTEAFF
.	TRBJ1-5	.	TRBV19	TGTGCCAGTTACTCCGGGGGAGGAGAGCATAGCAATCAGCCCCAGCATTTT	CASYSGGGEHSNQPQHF
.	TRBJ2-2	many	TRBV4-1	TGCGCCAGCAGCCACAGGAACACCGGGGAGCTGTTTTTT	CASSHRNTGELFF
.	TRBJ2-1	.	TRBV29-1	TGCAGCGTTGACGTGGTTCCGGAGGTGGATGAGCAGTTCTTC	CSVDVVPEVDEQFF
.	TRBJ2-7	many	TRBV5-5	TGTGCCAGCAGCTTTGGCCAGTCCGAGGGGTACGAGCAGTACTTC	CASSFGQSEGYEQYF
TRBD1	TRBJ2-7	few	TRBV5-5	TGTGCCAGCAGCTTGGCTACAGGGGTCTTGTACGAGCAGTACTTC	CASSLATGVLYEQYF
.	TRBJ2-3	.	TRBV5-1	TGCGCCAGCAGCTTGGATTTTACAGATACGCAGTATTTT	CASSLDFTDTQYF
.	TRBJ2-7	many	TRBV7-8	TGTGCCAGCAGCCCGCCAGGGGCTGAGTACGAGCAGTACTTC	CASSPPGAEYEQYF
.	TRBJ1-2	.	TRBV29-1	TGCAGCGTTGATCGGATGGGGGGGCAGGGCTACACCTTC	CSVDRMGGQGYTF
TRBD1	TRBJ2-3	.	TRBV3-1	TGTGCCAGCAGCCAAGATCCCGGGACAGGGTTTACAGATACGCAGTATTTT	CASSQDPGTGFTDTQYF
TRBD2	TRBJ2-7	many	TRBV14	TGTGCCAGCAGCCTAGCTAGCGGGAGCGGCTCCGAGCAGTACTTC	CASSLASGSGSEQYF
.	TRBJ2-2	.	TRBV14	TGTGCCAGCAGCCACTGGGGGGCTAGTGGGACCGGGGAGCTGTTTTTT	CASSHWGASGTGELFF
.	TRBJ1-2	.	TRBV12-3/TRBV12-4	TGTGCCAGCAGTTCGAGTCTGATACAGGGTAGCCATGGCTACACCTTC	CASSSSLIQGSHGYTF
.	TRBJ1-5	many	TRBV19	TGTGCCAGTAGTATAGACCCTATCACGAGCGGCGCCCAGCATTTT	CASSIDPITSGAQHF
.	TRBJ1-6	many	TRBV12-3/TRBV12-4	TGTGCCAGCAGTTTAGTATTTTGGGGGAAACAGCCCGAGCCATACCAAGGATCACCCCTCCACTTT	CASSLVFWGKQPEPYQGSPLHF
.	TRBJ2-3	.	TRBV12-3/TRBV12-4	TGTGCCAGCAGTTTTGCGGGGCTGGGCGCAGATACGCAGTATTTT	CASSFAGLGADTQYF
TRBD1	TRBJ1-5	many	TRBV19	TGTGCCAGTAGTAGGGGGCAGGGGGCAAATCAGCCCCAGCATTTT	CASSRGQGANQPQHF
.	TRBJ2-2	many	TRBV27	TGTGCCAGCAGTTCTCTAACCGGGGAGCTGTTTTTT	CASSSLTGELFF
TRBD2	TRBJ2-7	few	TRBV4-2	TGTGCCAGCAGCCAAGGACTAGCGGGAGTCCCAGAGTACGAGCAGTACTTC	CASSQGLAGVPEYEQYF
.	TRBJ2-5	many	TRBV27	TGTGCCAGCAGTTTTTCGGACAGAGAGACCCAGTACTTC	CASSFSDRETQYF
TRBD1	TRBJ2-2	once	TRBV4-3	TGCGCCAGCAGCCACTACGGGACAGGGGGCTTTATAAACACCGGGGAGCTGTTTTTT	CASSHYGTGGFINTGELFF
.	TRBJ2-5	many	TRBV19	TGTGCCAGTAGTATGAGTATTGAAGAGACCCAGTACTTC	CASSMSIEETQYF
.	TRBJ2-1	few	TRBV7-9	TGTGCCAGCAGCTTAGAACACCGGGAGCAGTTCTTC	CASSLEHREQFF
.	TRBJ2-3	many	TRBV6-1	TGTGCCAGCAGTGACAGGGTTCCTAACCCCGGCGATACGCAGTATTTT	CASSDRVPNPGDTQYF
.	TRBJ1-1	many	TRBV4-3	TGCGCCAGCAGCCAAGATCCCCTTGCCGCTATGAACACTGAAGCTTTCTTT	CASSQDPLAAMNTEAFF
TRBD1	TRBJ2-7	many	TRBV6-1	TGTGCCAGCAGTGTATTGAGGACAGGGAGCTCCTACGAGCAGTACTTC	CASSVLRTGSSYEQYF
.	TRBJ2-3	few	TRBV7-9	TGTGCCAGCAGCTTAGTAACTACGGGTGCTCCCACAGATACGCAGTATTTT	CASSLVTTGAPTDTQYF
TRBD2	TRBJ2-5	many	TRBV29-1	TGCAGCGTCCCTTCTAGCGGCCAAGAGACCCAGTACTTC	CSVPSSGQETQYF
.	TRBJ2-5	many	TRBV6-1	TGTGCCAGCAGAGAATTTAGCGGAGGGGGAGTAGAGACCCAGTACTTC	CASREFSGGGVETQYF
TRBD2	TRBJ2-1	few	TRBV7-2	TGTGCCAGCAGTTCGAGCGGGAGGAGCTCCTACAATGAGCAGTTCTTC	CASSSSGRSSYNEQFF
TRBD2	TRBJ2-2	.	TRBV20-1	TGCAGTGCTAGAGGACTAGCGGGCCTCACCGGGGAGCTGTTTTTT	CSARGLAGLTGELFF
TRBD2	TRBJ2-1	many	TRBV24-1	TGTGCCACCAGCCCTGGCGGGGGCTCCTACAATGAGCAGTTCTTC	CATSPGGGSYNEQFF
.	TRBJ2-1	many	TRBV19	TGTGCCAGTAGTATGTCGTGGGACACCGCCTTC	CASSMSWDTAF
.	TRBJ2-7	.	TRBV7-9	TGTGCCAGCAGCCCCAGCGTTGAGGGCCGATACGAGCAGTACTTC	CASSPSVEGRYEQYF
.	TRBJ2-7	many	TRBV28	TGTGCCAGCAGCACATACCTACCGGGACAACTAAACTACGAGCAGTACTTC	CASSTYLPGQLNYEQYF
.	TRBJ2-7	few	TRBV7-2	TGTGCCAGCCGGGTAGAGACAGATGCTATATACGAGCAGTACTTC	CASRVETDAIYEQYF
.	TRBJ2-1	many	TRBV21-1	TGTGCCAGCAGCAAAGTGGAGGATTTTGTCGATGAGCAGTTCTTC	CASSKVEDFVDEQFF